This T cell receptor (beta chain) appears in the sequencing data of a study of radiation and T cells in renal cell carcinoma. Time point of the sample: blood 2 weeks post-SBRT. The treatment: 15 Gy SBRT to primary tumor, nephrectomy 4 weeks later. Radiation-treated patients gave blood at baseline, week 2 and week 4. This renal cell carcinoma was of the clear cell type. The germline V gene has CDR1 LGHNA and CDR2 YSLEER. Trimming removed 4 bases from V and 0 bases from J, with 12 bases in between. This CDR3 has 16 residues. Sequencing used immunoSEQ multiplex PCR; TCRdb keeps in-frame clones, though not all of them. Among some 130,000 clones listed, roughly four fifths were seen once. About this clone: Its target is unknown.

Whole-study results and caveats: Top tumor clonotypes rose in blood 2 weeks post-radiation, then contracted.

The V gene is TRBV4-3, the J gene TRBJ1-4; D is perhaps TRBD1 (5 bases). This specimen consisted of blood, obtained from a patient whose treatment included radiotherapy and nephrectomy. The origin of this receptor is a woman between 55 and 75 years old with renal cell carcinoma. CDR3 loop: CASSPYPQATNEKLFF. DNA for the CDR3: TGCGCCAGCAGCCCATATCCACAGGCAACTAATGAAAAACTGTTTTTT.